The T cell receptor beta chain under discussion was sequenced for a study of T cell repertoires in cytomegalovirus infection. On the study more broadly: Public TCR beta signature analysis indicated the presence of both CMV infection and matching HLA type. Findings and caveats of the study: In two of eight donors, the top clonotype was HLA-C-restricted CMV-specific.

The CDR3 sequence is 17 residues long. V shed 6 bases and J 1 base; nucleotides not matched to a gene: 11. Germline CDR1 DFQATT, CDR2 SNEGSKA (reference sequence). As regards this clonotype: Its antigen is still unknown.

Each CDR3 protein gets one entry after TCRdb re-called the reads with MiXCR. Among about 360,000 distinct CDR3 sequences listed, about 35% were seen once. Sequences were derived from cultured PBMCs, sampled from culture after CMV antigen stimulation. This receptor was identified in a human donor in good health (CMV status not recorded). Some clones in this sample may be carry-over from other donors' samples. The chain recombines TRBV20-1 with TRBJ2-3; 12 positions match TRBD2. CDR3 bases: TGCAGTGCCCTAGTCCTAGCGGGAGGGCCGGGCACAGATACGCAGTATTTT. It translates to CSALVLAGGPGTDTQYF.